A selection of T cell receptor beta chains follows, all from one sample in a study of cytomegalovirus exposure and HLA in healthy donors. Clones were read by immunoSEQ multiplex PCR, and TCRdb kept only the in-frame ones, dropping some. Among tens of thousands of clones listed, around 90% were seen once. Material: PBMCs. The source of these receptors is a young woman in good health and CMV-seropositive. The CDR3 runs from the conserved cysteine through the conserved F or W. A D gene is named only where the DNA matches it firmly. The size field is filled for only some rows; it gives once, few, many or a size class.

>TRBD2|TRBV28|NA|TRBJ2-1
CASSLYPINSSGRYNEQFF
TGTGCCAGCAGTTTATACCCCATAAACTCTAGCGGGAGGTACAATGAGCAGTTCTTC
>TRBD1|TRBV5-1|NA|TRBJ2-7
CASSLASGGPYEQYF
TGCGCCAGCAGCTTGGCATCAGGGGGACCCTACGAGCAGTACTTC
>NA|TRBV27|NA|TRBJ2-5
CASSLSGSRETQYF
TGTGCCAGCAGTTTATCTGGGAGTAGGGAGACCCAGTACTTC
>TRBD2|TRBV7-9|NA|TRBJ2-3
CASSRGLAGASADTQYF
TGTGCCAGCAGCCGAGGACTAGCGGGGGCTTCGGCAGATACGCAGTATTTT
>NA|TRBV6-1|NA|TRBJ1-2
CASILEYGGYTF
TGTGCCAGCATCCTAGAATATGGTGGCTACACCTTC
>TRBD1|TRBV7-8|NA|TRBJ1-5
CASSLGPGGSNQPQHF
TGTGCCAGCAGCTTAGGCCCAGGGGGTAGCAATCAGCCCCAGCATTTT
>NA|TRBV6-5|NA|TRBJ2-2
CASSYSIQHTGELFF
TGTGCCAGCAGTTACTCGATACAACACACCGGGGAGCTGTTTTTT
>TRBD1|TRBV4-1|NA|TRBJ2-1
CASSQLSGTEVYNEQFF
TGCGCCAGCAGCCAGCTTTCCGGGACAGAAGTCTACAATGAGCAGTTCTTC
>NA|TRBV7-2|NA|TRBJ2-1
CASSQNTPATTPYNEQFF
TGTGCCAGCAGCCAAAATACCCCCGCGACTACCCCCTACAATGAGCAGTTCTTC
>NA|TRBV27|once|TRBJ2-2
CASRWRADTGELFF
TGTGCCAGCCGGTGGAGGGCGGACACCGGGGAGCTGTTTTTT
>TRBD1|TRBV29-1|NA|TRBJ1-2
CGVRIGTGGVYGYTF
TGCGGAGTACGGATAGGGACAGGGGGTGTCTATGGCTACACCTTC
>TRBD2|TRBV2|NA|TRBJ2-1
CASSGLAGYNEQFF
TGTGCCAGCAGTGGACTAGCGGGGTACAATGAGCAGTTCTTC
>NA|TRBV7-2|NA|TRBJ1-1
CARLGGGLNTEAFF
TGTGCCAGACTCGGGGGGGGCTTGAACACTGAAGCTTTCTTT
>TRBD1|TRBV28|NA|TRBJ1-1
CASSLSDRGTEAFF
TGTGCCAGCAGTTTATCTGACAGGGGCACTGAAGCTTTCTTT
>TRBD2|TRBV19|NA|TRBJ2-1
CASSISGRAYNEQFF
TGTGCCAGTAGTATCAGCGGGAGGGCCTACAATGAGCAGTTCTTC
>NA|TRBV5-1|NA|TRBJ2-7
CASSPQGGYEQYF
TGCGCCAGCAGCCCCCAGGGGGGCTACGAGCAGTACTTC
>NA|TRBV10-2|NA|TRBJ2-3
CASSGAPRTDTQYF
TGCGCCAGCAGTGGGGCCCCTCGCACAGATACGCAGTATTTT
>TRBD1|TRBV12-5|NA|TRBJ2-3
CASGLGQGRSDTQYF
TGTGCTAGTGGTTTGGGACAGGGGCGCTCAGATACGCAGTATTTT
>TRBD2|TRBV30|NA|TRBJ2-7
CAWSVPPSELAESYEQYF
TGTGCCTGGAGTGTACCCCCCTCTGAACTAGCGGAGTCCTACGAGCAGTACTTC
>TRBD2|TRBV9|once|TRBJ2-7
CASSGGGGTGEQYF
TGTGCCAGCAGCGGTGGCGGGGGGACTGGGGAGCAGTACTTC
>NA|TRBV19|NA|TRBJ1-2
CASSETSTRRVLYGYTF
TGTGCCAGTAGTGAAACCTCCACAAGACGGGTCCTCTATGGCTACACCTTC
>NA|TRBV7-9|few|TRBJ2-5
CASSPLGETQYF
TGTGCCAGCAGCCCACTCGGGGAGACCCAGTACTTC
>NA|TRBV2|NA|TRBJ2-5
CASTYDPKRRGSFQETQYF
TGTGCCAGCACCTACGACCCCAAACGGCGCGGGTCCTTCCAAGAGACCCAGTACTTC
>NA|TRBV4-3|NA|TRBJ2-1
CASSQVLQGSYNEQFF
TGCGCCAGCAGCCAAGTTTTGCAGGGATCCTACAATGAGCAGTTCTTC
>TRBD2|TRBV28|NA|TRBJ2-1
CASTGGSGSHEQFF
TGTGCCAGCACCGGGGGTAGCGGGAGCCATGAGCAGTTCTTC
>NA|TRBV7-2|NA|TRBJ2-1
CASSPLPGSSYNEQFF
TGTGCCAGCAGCCCTTTACCGGGGAGCTCCTACAATGAGCAGTTCTTC
>NA|TRBV11-3|NA|TRBJ1-1
CASSLSWATEAFF
TGTGCCAGCAGCTTATCCTGGGCGACTGAAGCTTTCTTT
>TRBD1|TRBV14|few|TRBJ1-3
CASSLDRAGNTIYF
TGTGCCAGCAGCCTAGACAGGGCTGGAAACACCATATATTTT
>TRBD2|TRBV11-2|NA|TRBJ2-1
CASSLLTSGSDNEQFF
TGTGCCAGCAGCTTACTCACTAGCGGGTCGGACAATGAGCAGTTCTTC
>NA|TRBV15|NA|TRBJ2-5
CATSRTLVGETQYF
TGTGCCACCAGCAGGACGCTAGTAGGCGAGACCCAGTACTTC
>NA|TRBV19|once|TRBJ1-1
CASSLKGGSGNTEAFF
TGTGCCAGTAGTCTCAAGGGGGGGTCCGGGAACACTGAAGCTTTCTTT
>TRBD1|TRBV2|NA|TRBJ2-2
CASTSSRTGVSGELFF
TGTGCCAGCACCTCCTCCCGGACAGGGGTGTCCGGGGAGCTGTTTTTT
>TRBD2|TRBV6-5|NA|TRBJ2-3
CASSYHSGASTDTQYF
TGTGCCAGCAGTTATCATAGCGGGGCCAGCACAGATACGCAGTATTTT
>TRBD2|TRBV12-5|NA|TRBJ2-5
CASGPLSGGNYQETQYF
TGTGCTAGTGGTCCTTTAAGCGGGGGGAATTACCAAGAGACCCAGTACTTC
>TRBD1|TRBV4-3|NA|TRBJ2-7
CASSQAPSPGQNYEQYF
TGCGCCAGCAGCCAAGCCCCCTCGCCGGGACAGAACTACGAGCAGTACTTC
>NA|TRBV7-2|NA|TRBJ1-2
CASSPDQARSNYGYTF
TGTGCCAGCAGCCCCGACCAGGCCCGGTCTAACTATGGCTACACCTTC
>TRBD1|TRBV28|NA|TRBJ1-1
CASDRGSPEAFF
TGTGCCAGTGACAGGGGTTCCCCCGAAGCTTTCTTT
>NA|TRBV9|NA|TRBJ2-1
CASSVATGGLQFF
TGTGCCAGCAGCGTAGCTACAGGCGGATTGCAGTTCTTC
>TRBD2|TRBV7-9|NA|TRBJ2-1
CASIAGTTNEQFF
TGTGCCAGCATCGCCGGGACTACCAATGAGCAGTTCTTC
>NA|TRBV28|NA|TRBJ2-2
CASSFSPVNTGELFF
TGTGCCAGCAGTTTTTCTCCGGTTAACACCGGGGAGCTGTTTTTT
>NA|TRBV7-9|NA|TRBJ2-3
CASSLKESQYF
TGTGCCAGCAGCTTAAAAGAGTCACAGTATTTT
>TRBD1|TRBV19|NA|TRBJ1-2
CASLSTGVNYGYTF
TGTGCCAGTCTATCCACAGGGGTAAACTATGGCTACACCTTC
>NA|TRBV6-5|NA|TRBJ2-7
CASSYSTGPYEQYF
TGTGCCAGCAGTTACTCGACAGGTCCCTACGAGCAGTACTTC
>NA|TRBV2|NA|TRBJ1-2
CASSPGQPGYTF
TGTGCCAGCAGCCCCGGACAGCCCGGCTACACCTTC
>TRBD2|TRBV25-1|NA|TRBJ2-1
CASSQSGSSYNEQFF
TGTGCCAGCAGCCAAAGCGGGAGCTCCTACAATGAGCAGTTCTTC
>NA|TRBV19|NA|TRBJ2-3
CASSIDSPDTQYF
TGTGCCAGTAGTATAGACAGTCCAGATACGCAGTATTTT
>TRBD1|TRBV30|NA|TRBJ1-5
CAWSIGQGQEHF
TGTGCCTGGAGTATCGGACAGGGGCAGGAGCATTTT
>TRBD2|TRBV5-1|NA|TRBJ2-5
CASSSSGGPPAETQYF
TGCGCCAGCAGCTCCAGCGGGGGACCCCCCGCCGAGACCCAGTACTTC
>TRBD1|TRBV19|NA|TRBJ2-7
CASSIGTENSYEQYF
TGTGCCAGTAGTATCGGGACAGAAAACTCCTACGAGCAGTACTTC
>NA|TRBV23-1|once|TRBJ1-4
CASTQPNEKLFF
TGCGCCAGCACACAGCCAAATGAAAAACTGTTTTTT
>TRBD1|TRBV15|NA|TRBJ2-2
CATSRDRWTGGNTGELFF
TGTGCCACCAGCAGAGATAGGTGGACAGGGGGAAATACCGGGGAGCTGTTTTTT
>TRBD1|TRBV11-2|NA|TRBJ2-7
CASSLTGSAGDEQYF
TGTGCCAGCAGCTTGACAGGGTCCGCTGGGGACGAGCAGTACTTC